A single sample is the source of the 10 T cell receptor beta chains below, sequenced in a study of post-analysis software for immune sequencing data. No antigen has been assigned to these receptors. Every TCR beta cDNA library bore unique molecular identifiers. Each CDR3 protein gets one entry after TCRdb re-called the PCR reads with MiXCR. The table has a few hundred thousand distinct CDR3 sequences, around 31% seen once; the top ten hold around 5.9%. The study's findings and limits: Elevated frequency relative to controls characterized four to six TRBV segments in patients, TRBV5-6, TRBV5-1 and TRBV20-1 among them.

Sample: blood. These receptors originate from a girl under 18 with multiple sclerosis.

This clonotype was seen more than once but under ten times. The chain has TRBV2 and TRBJ2-7; TRBD1 matches at 8 bases. CDR1 and CDR2 from the germline V gene are SNHLY and FYNNEI. With 3 bases clipped from V and 5 bases from J, the junction kept 6 bases outside the gene matches. The CDR3 has 14 residues. The CDR3 bases are TGTGCCAGCAGTGAGAGGCAGGGGGCCCACGAGCAGTACTTC. Translating it yields CASSERQGAHEQYF.

This clonotype came up many times. The rearrangement joins TRBV7-2 to TRBJ2-1; D may be TRBD2 (6 bases). Per the germline V gene, CDR1 is SGHTA and CDR2 is FQGNSA. The CDR3 extends over 17 amino acids. Trimming left V 5 bases short and J 10 bases short, with 27 bases between. In nucleotides, the CDR3 is TGTGCCAGCAGCCCCGGGGCGGGGAGAAGTCCACGTTCCGAGCAGTTCTTC. This gives the protein CASSPGAGRSPRSEQFF.

CDR3 residues: CASSSQEMQAFF. DNA of the CDR3: TGTGCCAGCAGTTCCCAAGAGATGCAAGCTTTCTTT. V is TRBV28 and J is TRBJ1-1, with no clear D. The V gene's germline CDR1 is MDHEN and CDR2 SYDVKM. The V end lost 4 bases, the J end lost 9 bases, and 12 bases lay between the germline ends. The CDR3 consists of 12 residues.

The chain carries TRBV5-5 and TRBJ2-1; possibly TRBD1 for D (6 bases). V gave up 3 bases and J gave up 12 bases, with 22 bases separating them. Germline assignment: CDR1 SGHKS and CDR2 YYEKEE (reference sequence). The CDR3 runs to 15 residues. CDR3 sequence: CASSSEDWKGDGQFF. The DNA of the CDR3 is TGTGCCAGCAGCTCCGAGGACTGGAAGGGGGATGGGCAGTTCTTC.

Only a few counts were recorded for this clonotype. The genes are TRBV9 and TRBJ1-4; D is undetermined. V lost 4 bases to trimming and J lost 7 bases, with 11 bases between them. CDR1 SGDLS and CDR2 YYNGEE come from the germline V gene. CDR3 size: 13 residues. The CDR3 nucleotides are TGTGCCAGCAGCCCATTAGGAGGTGAAAAACTGTTTTTT. This codes for CASSPLGGEKLFF.

The chain joins TRBV5-6 to TRBJ1-1, with 7 bases that match TRBD1. CDR1 is SGHDT and CDR2 is YYEEEE in the germline V gene. The CDR3 runs 17 residues. J was trimmed by 3 bases and V by 1 base; bases with no gene match: 12. As DNA, the CDR3 is TGTGCCAGCAGCTTGCGGGTCACAGGGGCGCACTACACTGAAGCTTTCTTT. Translation: CASSLRVTGAHYTEAFF.

V and J are TRBV7-9 and TRBJ2-1; a weak D match, TRBD2 (5 bases). The CDR3 is 14 amino acids. The V gene's germline CDR1 is SEHNR and CDR2 FQNEAQ (reference sequence). V was shortened by 7 bases and J by 1 base, with 11 bases between the two germline ends. The chain's CDR3 is CASIPSGSYNEQFF. Here the CDR3 DNA reads TGTGCCAGCATCCCCAGCGGATCCTACAATGAGCAGTTCTTC.

In this sample, this clonotype turned up a few times. This rearrangement joins TRBV6-6 to TRBJ1-1; TRBD1 matches at 11 bases. CDR1 MNHNY and CDR2 SVGAGI come from the germline V gene (reference sequence). The CDR3 has 15 amino acids. V lost 2 bases to trimming and J lost 5 bases; unmatched junction nucleotides: 4. This CDR3 is CASSYGGQGATEAFF. For the CDR3, the DNA is TGTGCCAGCAGTTACGGAGGACAGGGGGCAACTGAAGCTTTCTTT.

To note about this clonotype: This may come from a read error, since a much larger clone is one base off. The chain recombines TRBV5-1 with TRBJ2-7, with a weak D call TRBD2 (6 bases). Germline-derived CDR1 and CDR2 are SGHRS and YFSETQ. Between the trimmed V and J ends, which lost 7 bases and 1 base, there was a span of 18 bases. The CDR3 is 15 amino acids. The CDR3 DNA reads TGCGCCAGCGGCTCGACCGGGACTGGATCCTACGAGCAGTACTTC. It encodes CASGSTGTGSYEQYF.

This sequence joins TRBV9 and TRBJ2-1; no clear D gene. V was clipped by 2 bases and J by 6 bases, with 15 bases between them. Germline V gene sequence: CDR1 SGDLS, CDR2 YYNGEE. The CDR3 runs to 15 residues. CDR3 DNA: TGTGCCAGCAGCGTCGTGGCCGACGAGAGCAATGAGCAGTTCTTC. This sequence encodes CASSVVADESNEQFF.